The rows below give T cell receptor beta chains drawn from one sample of a study of technical replicates of blood from a handful of donors. TCRdb keeps only in-frame clones here, not all; method: immunoSEQ multiplex PCR. Of tens of thousands of clones in the sample, about 96% were seen once. Sequences were obtained from T cells isolated from PBMCs. These receptors were obtained from a human donor in good health. The CDR3 runs from the conserved cysteine through the conserved F or W.

TRBJ1-1	14	TRBV19	CASSTGQGADEAFF
TRBJ1-1	13	TRBV28	CASSFWQGRQAFF
TRBJ1-1	16	TRBV29-1	CSVSEDRAGVNTEAFF
TRBJ1-2	15	TRBV2	CASRKGIDSNYGYTF
TRBJ2-3	14	TRBV29-1	CSVGVAGATDTQYF
TRBJ2-1	13	TRBV7-9	CASSGGSYNEQFF
TRBJ2-1	15	TRBV27	CASSSPGRAVNEQFF
TRBJ2-2	13	TRBV30	CAWSVGGTGELFF
TRBJ2-7	13	TRBV27	CASSLLGPYEQYF
TRBJ2-1	16	TRBV7-6	CASSPRQGPLMGEQFF
TRBJ2-1	15	TRBV7-3	CASSSRAGDVYEQFF
TRBJ2-1	16	TRBV7-3	CASSLSTSSAYNEQFF
TRBJ1-1	16	TRBV11-3	CASSLEGTGGRTEAFF
TRBJ2-5	13	TRBV7-6	CASSSYRGETQYF
TRBJ2-1	15	TRBV27	CASRPGGRMHNEQFF
TRBJ2-3	14	TRBV27	CASSHGQSTDTQYF
TRBJ2-7	13	TRBV10-3	CAISEGRAGEQYF
TRBJ1-5	16	TRBV19	CASSIRREGARQPQHF
TRBJ1-2	13	TRBV14	CASSQQRDYGYTF
TRBJ2-7	14	TRBV18	CASSLAGTLYEQYF
TRBJ2-5	14	TRBV5-1	CASSLERGFKTQYF
TRBJ2-3	16	TRBV4-1	CASSQVRLGGTDTQYF
TRBJ2-7	16	TRBV6-5	CASSYLIAGSVYEQYF
TRBJ1-1	16	TRBV6-5	CASTYMGGQMNTEAFF
TRBJ1-2	15	TRBV4-1	CASSQDRAGPYGYTF
TRBJ2-5	15	TRBV10-3	CAISVRGTSQETQYF
TRBJ1-2	14	TRBV19	CASSMSGRDYGYTF
TRBJ1-2	14	TRBV5-1	CASSPSGGDYGYTF
TRBJ1-3	15	TRBV6-5	CASSYDTAGGNTIYF
TRBJ2-3	15	TRBV5-1	CASSLEGTDSDTQYF
TRBJ1-1	13	TRBV9	CASSVYEYTEAFF
TRBJ1-1	13	TRBV2	CASSVSGDTEAFF
TRBJ1-5	13	TRBV6-4	CASSEQGNQPQHF
TRBJ2-7	16	TRBV15	CATSRFSDRGDYEQYF
TRBJ2-5	14	TRBV28	CASSPPGSLDTQYF
TRBJ2-7	13	TRBV10-3	CAISQDSNYEQYF
TRBJ2-1	14	TRBV5-1	CASSLSGGGNEQFF
TRBJ1-4	14	TRBV2	CASSYIATNEKLFF
TRBJ2-1	15	TRBV7-9	CASSPGTTPYNEQFF
TRBJ2-3	14	TRBV2	CARGLAGETDTQYF
TRBJ2-3	15	TRBV4-1	CASSQVAGGTDTQYF